These T cell receptor beta chains were read from a single sample in a study of blood T cell repertoires in COVID-19. Produced via immunoSEQ multiplex PCR; TCRdb's table is partial and in-frame only. Of approximately 76,000 clones in the sample, 88% are singletons; the top ten hold less than 45%. Input material: peripheral blood. The receptors derive from a human donor in a cohort sampled during active COVID-19. Both conserved end residues are part of each CDR3. Each record gives: J gene, D gene, V gene, clone size, CDR3 protein, CDR3 DNA. D genes are given only for firm matches. Rows give clone size only sometimes, using once, few, many, or a class for an expanded clone.

>TRBJ2-5|TRBD2|TRBV11-2|few
CASSLGFIAGGQEGTQYF
TGTGCCAGCAGCTTAGGTTTCATAGCGGGAGGCCAAGAGGGGACCCAGTACTTC
>TRBJ1-2|NA|TRBV5-1|NA
CASAADRYGYTF
TGCGCCAGCGCAGCGGACAGATATGGCTACACCTTC
>TRBJ1-5|NA|TRBV14|once
CASSQRTDYSNQPQHF
TGTGCCAGCAGCCAACGGACAGACTATAGCAATCAGCCCCAGCATTTT
>TRBJ2-1|NA|TRBV9|NA
CASSVEGGSTHEQFF
TGTGCCAGCAGCGTAGAAGGGGGAAGTACCCATGAGCAGTTCTTC
>TRBJ2-7|NA|TRBV19|NA
CASSGRGYYEQYF
TGTGCCAGTAGTGGACGGGGATACTACGAGCAGTACTTC
>TRBJ1-2|NA|TRBV6-2/TRBV6-3|NA
CASSFPGASRYGYTF
TGTGCCAGCAGTTTCCCGGGAGCTTCTCGATATGGCTACACCTTC
>TRBJ2-5|TRBD2|TRBV27|NA
CASRPRTSGVQETQYF
TGTGCCAGCAGACCTCGGACTAGCGGGGTCCAAGAGACCCAGTACTTC
>TRBJ1-5|NA|TRBV12-3/TRBV12-4|NA
CASNQTPNQPQHF
TGTGCCAGCAACCAGACACCCAATCAGCCCCAGCATTTT
>TRBJ2-5|NA|TRBV2|NA
CASSESAAGLETQYF
TGTGCCAGCAGTGAATCCGCGGCGGGGTTAGAGACCCAGTACTTC
>TRBJ1-2|NA|TRBV7-2|NA
CASSSSSPPVGYTF
TGTGCCAGCAGCAGTTCCTCCCCACCAGTTGGCTACACCTTC
>TRBJ2-3|TRBD2|TRBV7-3|NA
CASSLYGGRYADTQYF
TGTGCCAGCAGCTTATATGGCGGGAGGTATGCAGATACGCAGTATTTT